This T cell receptor (beta chain) came from a study of chemoradiotherapy in HPV16-positive cancers (dated 2022 in TCRdb). Background for the entire study: Candidate HPV-specific T-cell clones and common TCR motifs were defined by functional T-cell assays performed on cells from a couple of HPV16-positive patients. The study set out to ask whether T-cell immunity against the HPV oncoproteins E6 and E7 changes over the course of chemoradiotherapy and whether that immunity affects survival. The candidate HPV-specific TCRs and motifs were then tracked in TCR repertoires from over 85 patients with HPV-related cancers. On the study overall, not on this receptor specifically: In HPV16-positive patients, expansion of HPV-responsive T cells during chemoradiotherapy was found to be associated with improved recurrence-free survival. Expansion of candidate HPV-specific clones and E7-related TCR motifs was observed in the tumor microenvironment during treatment, whereas no such expansion was observed for non-HPV-specific T cells. Only two HPV16-positive patients were used to derive the functional definition of HPV-specific T cells, and the survival association was reported for HPV16-positive patients.

The cysteine opens and the phenylalanine closes a CDR3 of 16 amino acids. Here the CDR3 DNA is all that survives: 48 bases in frame from base 1. The junction shows trimming of 0 bases on V and 8 bases on J, plus 14 bases between the germline ends. CDR1 SGHAT and CDR2 FQNNGV are derived from the germline V gene. Receptor libraries were prepared by the immunoSEQ multiplex PCR assay. TCRdb holds this immuneACCESS table with in-frame rearrangements only. Some clones are missing; in checked studies, unresolved V genes explain under half, and the rest has no known cause. The sample includes about 24,000 clones, with roughly 87% observed a single time. Jointly, the top ten make up 4.5% of the sample. A word on this clone: This receptor's antigen is unknown. Base qualities are missing; no much larger clone stands one base away.

Because repertoires were sampled repeatedly during chemoradiotherapy, clonal expansion in the tumor microenvironment could be followed. This specimen was blood, taken from a patient who underwent chemoradiotherapy. In this chain, TRBV11-2 is recombined with TRBJ1-6; the D gene is unclear. The sequence was obtained from a human donor with HPV-associated anogenital cancer. Here the CDR3 is given as CASSLEGRASYSPLHF. The DNA is TGTGCCAGCAGCTTAGAAGGTCGGGCCTCTTATTCACCCCTCCACTTT. Full variable domain (CDR3 extended with the reference TRBV11-2 and TRBJ1-6 proteins): EAGVAQSPRYKIIEKRQSVAFWCNPISGHATLYWYQQILGQGPKLLIQFQNNGVVDDSQLPKDRFSAERLKGVDSTLKIQPAKLEDSAVYLCASSLEGRASYSPLHFGNGTRLTVT.